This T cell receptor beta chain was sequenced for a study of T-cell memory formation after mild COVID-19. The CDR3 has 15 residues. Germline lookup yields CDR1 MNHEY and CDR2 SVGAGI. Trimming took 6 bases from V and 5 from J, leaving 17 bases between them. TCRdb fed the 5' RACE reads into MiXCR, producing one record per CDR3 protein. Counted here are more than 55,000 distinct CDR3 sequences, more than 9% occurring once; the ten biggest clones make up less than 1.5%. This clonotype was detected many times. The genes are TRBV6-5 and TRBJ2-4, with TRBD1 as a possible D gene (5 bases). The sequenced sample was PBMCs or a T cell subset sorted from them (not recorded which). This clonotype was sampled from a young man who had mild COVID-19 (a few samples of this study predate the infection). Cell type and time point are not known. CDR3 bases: TGTGCCAGCAGGATGACCGCAGGGCGAGAAAACATTCAGTACTTC. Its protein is CASRMTAGRENIQYF.